The 32 T cell receptor beta chains below come from one sample, sequenced in a study of blood T cell repertoires in COVID-19. Assay: immunoSEQ multiplex PCR; the TCRdb copy retains only in-frame clones and omits some. The profile shows about 250,000 clones, around 85% of them singletons. The sequencing sample was made of PBMCs or T cells enriched from blood (not recorded which). The receptors originated from a woman aged 50 to 65 with acute COVID-19.

The gene calls are TRBV3-1 (or the pseudogene TRBV3-2) and TRBJ2-1; 11 nucleotides match TRBD1. CDR3 length: 16 amino acids. CDR1 and CDR2 from the germline V gene are LGHDT and YNNKEL (reference sequence). V was clipped by 0 bases and J by 10 bases; unmatched bases: 8. The CDR3 sequence is CASSQDPGQGAREQFF. The DNA of the CDR3 is TGTGCCAGCAGCCAAGATCCCGGACAGGGGGCGCGGGAGCAGTTCTTC.

The gene calls are TRBV29-1 and TRBJ1-1; D is unclear. Between the trimmed V and J ends, which lost 5 bases and 3 bases, there was a span of 10 bases. The CDR3 is made up of 12 amino acids. From germline, CDR1 is SQVTM and CDR2 ANQGSEA. CDR3 amino acids: CSVLGPYTEAFF. CDR3 bases: TGCAGCGTTCTCGGTCCCTACACTGAAGCTTTCTTT.

This clone was detected a few times. The gene calls are TRBV3-1 (or the pseudogene TRBV3-2) and TRBJ2-7; maybe TRBD2 (5 bases). Trimming shortened V by 0 bases and J by 5 bases, and 17 bases separated the two germline ends. The CDR3 loop spans 16 amino acids. In germline, CDR1 is LGHDT, CDR2 YNNKEL (reference sequence). CDR3 in amino acids: CASSQDPSGSGDEQYF. As DNA, the CDR3 is TGTGCCAGCAGCCAAGACCCGTCGGGGAGTGGCGACGAGCAGTACTTC.

V gene TRBV19 combines with J gene TRBJ2-7; TRBD1 matches 8 bases. The CDR3 covers 14 residues. Germline-derived CDR1 and CDR2 are LNHDA and SQIVND (reference sequence). Trimming at V came to 2 bases and at J to 3 bases, leaving 3 bases not matched to a gene. The CDR3 region is CASSINGQGYEQYF. In DNA, the CDR3 is TGTGCCAGTAGTATAAACGGACAGGGCTACGAGCAGTACTTC.

As to this clone: The sample carries other DNA sequences with the same CDR3. This chain connects TRBV5-1 to TRBJ1-1, with a tentative D call TRBD1 (6 bases). The CDR3 runs 13 residues. Trimming pared 2 bases from V and 5 bases from J, leaving 10 bases between. Germline values: CDR1 SGHRS, CDR2 YFSETQ. CDR3 in DNA: TGCGCCAGCAGCTTACAGGGAACAACTGAAGCTTTCTTT. The encoded protein is CASSLQGTTEAFF.

The V and J genes are TRBV14 and TRBJ2-2; D uncertain. The CDR3 runs to 14 residues. CDR1 and CDR2 from the germline V gene are SGHDN and FVKESK. The germline V and J ends were trimmed by 0 bases and 4 bases, with 6 bases remaining between them. As DNA, the CDR3 is TGTGCCAGCAGCCAAGAACGCGGCACCGGGGAGCTGTTTTTT. Translated: CASSQERGTGELFF.

The chain couples TRBV11-3 to TRBJ2-5, with D perhaps matching TRBD1 (5 bases). CDR1 SGHNT and CDR2 YENEEA come from the germline V gene. This CDR3 spans 16 amino acids. The V gene lost 2 bases and the J gene lost 1 base, with 14 bases spanning the gap. CDR3 region: CASSLSGMVAQETQYF. CDR3 bases: TGTGCCAGCAGCTTATCAGGGATGGTAGCCCAAGAGACCCAGTACTTC.

The V gene is TRBV7-9, the J gene TRBJ2-7, with 7 nucleotides matching TRBD1. This CDR3 has 16 residues. After removal of 1 base from V and 0 bases from J, the junction contained 6 bases not matched to a gene. Per the germline V gene, CDR1 is SEHNR and CDR2 is FQNEAQ (reference sequence). CDR3 sequence reads: CASSLGSTGNSYEQYF. The CDR3 DNA sequence: TGTGCCAGCAGCTTAGGGTCGACAGGGAACTCCTACGAGCAGTACTTC.

CDR3 loop: CASSLGLAGGTADTQYF. The CDR3 DNA follows: TGCGCCAGCAGCCTGGGACTAGCGGGGGGGACGGCGGATACGCAGTATTTT. This sequence joins TRBV5-1 and TRBJ2-3, with TRBD2 matching 16 bases. Germline CDR1 SGHRS, CDR2 YFSETQ. V shed 4 bases and J 6 bases; nucleotides not matched to a gene: 8. This CDR3 region has 17 residues.

On this clone: The same CDR3 is also encoded by other DNA sequences in this sample. This chain joins TRBV4-3 and TRBJ1-6; perhaps TRBD1 as D (5 bases). The germline CDR1 and CDR2 sequences are LGHNA and YSLEER. V lost 0 bases, J lost 6 bases, and 9 bases lay in between. The CDR3 contains 15 residues. CDR3 amino acids: CASSQDQGVNSPLHF. The CDR3 nucleotides are TGCGCCAGCAGCCAAGATCAAGGGGTTAATTCACCCCTCCACTTT.

The chain couples TRBV4-3 to TRBJ2-7; 12 bases map to TRBD1. J gave up 1 base and V 5 bases, and 3 bases lay outside the gene matches. The CDR3 loop spans 15 amino acids. CDR1 LGHNA and CDR2 YSLEER come from the germline V gene. The CDR3 region is CASSEGQGASYEQYF. CDR3 nucleotide sequence: TGCGCCAGCAGCGAGGGACAGGGGGCATCCTACGAGCAGTACTTC.

The chain has TRBV18 and TRBJ1-5; D is unclear. V lost 5 bases and J 2 bases, leaving 16 bases between the germline ends. Germline CDR1 and CDR2: KGHSH and LQKENI. The CDR3 runs 16 residues. Here the CDR3 reads CASSLSDTGGNQPQHF. In DNA form, the CDR3 reads TGTGCCAGCTCATTATCTGACACCGGCGGCAATCAGCCCCAGCATTTT.

The J gene is TRBJ2-6, the V gene TRBV29-1, with a weak D call TRBD1 (5 bases). Germline V gene sequence: CDR1 SQVTM, CDR2 ANQGSEA. CDR3 length: 15 residues. V was pared by 6 bases and J by 2 bases, with 14 bases between. CDR3 DNA sequence: TGCAGCGTCAGTAATTCAGGGCCTGGGGCCAACGTCCTGACTTTC. It codes for CSVSNSGPGANVLTF.

The CDR3 protein is CAIRGDREEQYF. The CDR3, as DNA: TGTGCCATCAGGGGGGACAGGGAAGAGCAGTACTTC. V usage is TRBV10-3 and J usage is TRBJ2-7; 9 nucleotides match TRBD1. Germline V CDR1 and CDR2: ENHRY, SYGVKD. The CDR3 spans 12 residues. V gave up 6 bases and J gave up 7 bases; unmatched junction bases: 4.

V gene TRBV3-1 (or the pseudogene TRBV3-2) combines with J gene TRBJ2-7; no definite D call. Germline V CDR1 and CDR2: LGHDT, YNNKEL (reference sequence). The V end lost 4 bases, the J end lost 2 bases, and 9 bases lay between the germline ends. CDR3 size: 13 residues. Written as DNA, the CDR3 is TGTGCCAGCAGCCCGGGTCTTCCCTACGAGCAGTACTTC. It yields the protein CASSPGLPYEQYF.

The table lists this clone with a count of one. The DNA for the CDR3 is TGTGCCAGCAGCTTGGACAGGGGGCGGGACGCTTTCTTT. Translated, it gives CASSLDRGRDAFF. The chain uses TRBV5-4 and TRBJ1-1, with 9 bases fitting TRBD1. The trim removed 0 bases at V and 11 bases at J, leaving 5 bases unmatched. The CDR3 has 13 amino acids. Germline lookup yields CDR1 SGHNT and CDR2 YYREEE (reference sequence). Full variable domain (outside the CDR3, taken from reference TRBV5-4 and TRBJ1-1): ETGVTQSPTHLIKTRGQQVTLRCSSQSGHNTVSWYQQALGQGPQFIFQYYREEENGRGNFPPRFSGLQFPNYSSELNVNALELDDSALYLCASSLDRGRDAFFGQGTRLTVV.

The CDR3 DNA reads TGCGCCAGCAGACAAACAGGGACGAACACTGAAGCTTTCTTT. Translated: CASRQTGTNTEAFF. This rearrangement joins TRBV5-1 to TRBJ1-1, with TRBD1 as a possible D gene (6 bases). CDR3 size: 14 residues. The germline CDR1 and CDR2 sequences are SGHRS and YFSETQ. Trimming left V 5 bases short and J 1 base short, with 12 bases between.

The chain combines TRBV27 with TRBJ1-2; D may be TRBD1 (5 bases). Germline CDR1 and CDR2: MNHEY and SMNVEV (reference sequence). V was clipped by 2 bases and J by 3 bases, with 10 bases between them. The CDR3 is 14 amino acids. The CDR3 region is CASSLQGGHYGYTF. CDR3 coding DNA: TGTGCCAGCAGTTTACAGGGAGGTCACTATGGCTACACCTTC.

CDR3 bases: TGTGCCAGTAGTACAGGGCAATCACCCCTCCACTTT. Translating it yields CASSTGQSPLHF. This rearrangement joins TRBV19 to TRBJ1-6; tentative D call: TRBD1 (5 bases). This CDR3 has 12 amino acids. The germline V gene has CDR1 LNHDA and CDR2 SQIVND (reference sequence). Trimming removed 4 bases at V and 10 bases at J, with 8 bases between.

The chain has TRBV9 and TRBJ1-2; D is ambiguous. This CDR3 comprises 15 residues. The V and J ends lost 4 bases and 8 bases respectively, with 21 bases between them. The germline V gene encodes CDR1 SGDLS and CDR2 YYNGEE. CDR3 in amino acids: CASSLTDGKSRGYTF. CDR3 DNA: TGTGCCAGCAGCCTTACTGACGGGAAGAGTCGCGGCTACACCTTC. The variable domain in full, with the rest retrieved from reference TRBV9 and TRBJ1-2, is DSGVTQTPKHLITATGQRVTLRCSPRSGDLSVYWYQQSLDQGLQFLIQYYNGEERAKGNILERFSAQQFPDLHSELNLSSLELGDSALYFCASSLTDGKSRGYTFGSGTRLTVV.

J is TRBJ2-2 and V is TRBV6-2 or TRBV6-3; D is possibly TRBD2 (5 bases). Germline CDR1 reads MNHEY; CDR2 reads SVGEGT. This CDR3 contains 14 residues. V was clipped by 5 bases and J by 3 bases, with 10 bases between them. The CDR3 DNA reads as TGTGCCAGCAGTCCGGGGTCTTACACCGGGGAGCTGTTTTTT. Protein sequence: CASSPGSYTGELFF.

The chain couples TRBV7-9 to TRBJ2-5; 9 bases align to TRBD2. The CDR3 is made up of 17 amino acids. Germline-derived CDR1 and CDR2 are SEHNR and FQNEAQ (reference sequence). V trimming: 1 base; J trimming: 5 bases; junction bases outside the gene matches: 11. The CDR3 loop is CASSLVSGLAHGETQYF. Written as DNA, the CDR3 is TGTGCCAGCAGCTTAGTGTCGGGACTAGCCCATGGGGAGACCCAGTACTTC.

This chain connects TRBV30 to TRBJ1-3; D possibly corresponds to TRBD1 (5 bases). The CDR3 runs to 14 residues. Trimming shortened V by 0 bases and J by 4 bases, and 10 bases separated the two germline ends. Germline CDR1 reads GTSNPN; CDR2 reads SVGIG (reference sequence). CDR3: CAWSVTDRGNTIYF. As DNA, the CDR3 is TGTGCCTGGAGTGTGACAGACCGCGGAAACACCATATATTTT.

The CDR3 nucleotides are TGTGCCAGCAGTGAGTTTGGACAGGGGGCTCGTGGCTACACCTTC. Translation: CASSEFGQGARGYTF. The chain joins TRBV6-1 to TRBJ1-2; 11 bases line up with TRBD1. From germline, CDR1 is MNHNS and CDR2 SASEGT. V dropped 3 bases and J dropped 7; count of bases not matched to a gene: 7. This CDR3 is built from 15 residues.

The rearrangement joins TRBV6-5 to TRBJ1-2; D is uncertain. The CDR3 loop spans 16 amino acids. Trimming took off 3 bases at V and 5 bases at J, with 19 bases between the two ends. Germline V gives CDR1 MNHEY, CDR2 SVGAGI. The CDR3 region has the DNA TGTGCCAGCAGTTATTCCGCTGGCCGGCAGGCATATGGCTACACCTTC. It is translated as CASSYSAGRQAYGYTF.

The chain recombines TRBV6-5 with TRBJ1-2, with D tentatively TRBD1 (6 bases). The V gene lost 2 bases and the J gene lost 8 bases, with 15 bases spanning the gap. Germline lookup yields CDR1 MNHEY and CDR2 SVGAGI. The CDR3 has 14 amino acids. In nucleotides, the CDR3 is TGTGCCAGCAGTTACACGCAGGGGCGTGAAGGCTACACCTTC. This codes for CASSYTQGREGYTF.

The chain is built from TRBV25-1 and TRBJ1-6, with 9 bases fitting TRBD1. The CDR3 extends over 15 amino acids. Germline V gene sequence: CDR1 MGHDK, CDR2 SYGVNS. V lost 6 bases and J lost 7; bases outside the gene matches: 7. In nucleotides, the CDR3 is TGTGCCAGCAGGGGGACAGGGTCTTGGAATTCACCCCTCCACTTT. Translating gives CASRGTGSWNSPLHF.

This sequence joins TRBV19 and TRBJ2-2; the D gene is possibly TRBD2 (5 bases). The germline V and J ends were trimmed by 1 base and 4 bases, with 10 bases remaining between them. The CDR3 has 15 amino acids. The germline gives CDR1 LNHDA, CDR2 SQIVND (reference sequence). CDR3 coding DNA: TGTGCCAGTAGTATAGGAGGGATCCGCACCGGGGAGCTGTTTTTT. This codes for CASSIGGIRTGELFF.

The chain joins TRBV6-5 to TRBJ2-7; a weak D match, TRBD2 (6 bases). CDR3 length: 14 amino acids. Germline V gene lookup returns CDR1 MNHEY and CDR2 SVGAGI. V shed 4 bases and J shed 1 base, with 11 bases lying between them. The CDR3, as DNA: TGTGCCAGCAGTTTTCGGGAGCATTCCTACGAGCAGTACTTC. It is translated as CASSFREHSYEQYF.

This clone was recorded once. This chain links TRBV11-3 with TRBJ2-1, with 9 bases that match TRBD2. Germline V gene lookup returns CDR1 SGHNT and CDR2 YENEEA. The CDR3 totals 14 residues. Trimming took 5 bases from V and 4 from J; bases not matched to a gene: 3. The CDR3 reads CASSLAGGYNEQFF. The CDR3 bases are TGTGCCAGCAGCCTTGCGGGGGGGTACAATGAGCAGTTCTTC.

The V and J genes are TRBV7-2 and TRBJ1-4; 7 nucleotides match TRBD1. The CDR3 covers 17 residues. Trimming took 2 bases from V and 8 from J; bases not matched to a gene: 14. Germline V gene lookup returns CDR1 SGHTA and CDR2 FQGNSA. The DNA of the CDR3 is TGTGCCAGCAGCTTAAACGGAATAAAAGGGGGCGGCGAAAAACTGTTTTTT. Its translation is CASSLNGIKGGGEKLFF.

The chain uses TRBV7-3 and TRBJ2-3; a weak D match, TRBD1 (6 bases). Per germline, CDR1 SGHTA and CDR2 FQGTGA. CDR3 length equals 14 residues. The V and J ends lost 2 bases and 4 bases respectively, with 10 bases between them. CDR3 sequence (DNA): TGTGCCAGCAGCTTATTTCAGGGGTCAGATACGCAGTATTTT. Amino acid sequence: CASSLFQGSDTQYF.